This TCR beta chain appears in the sequencing data of a study of spatial heterogeneity in lung cancer. Across the whole study: Those follow-up PBMC samples that were available underwent sequencing, at a median interval of about 22 months following resection. TCR and UMI combinations that were unique each appeared, on average, more than ten times in raw reads. Study conclusions and caveats: Ubiquitous expanded tumor TCRs appeared in blood more at resection than follow-up.

As to this clonotype: What it recognizes is unknown.

Losses at the gene ends were 1 base for V and 7 bases for J; bases not matched to a gene: 8. This CDR3 is 16 amino acids long. Germline V gene sequence: CDR1 SGHKS, CDR2 YYEKEE (reference sequence). As for time point: blood at routine non-recurrence follow-up after resection. Frozen PBMC, nontumor lung or tumor provided whole RNA, which was sequenced unsorted. TCRdb re-derived calls from the 5' RACE reads in MiXCR, one entry per CDR3 protein. This sample has 100,000 to 120,000 distinct CDR3 sequences, with approximately 10% found just once. The sample here was PBMCs, taken at follow-up. The source is a female donor with early-stage non-small cell lung cancer. The chain recombines TRBV5-5 with TRBJ2-1; 10 bases align to TRBD2. The CDR3 here is CASSLTAGGPQNEQFF. CDR3 bases: TGTGCCAGCAGCTTGACAGCGGGAGGGCCACAGAATGAGCAGTTCTTC.